A single sample is the source of the 27 T cell receptor beta chains below, sequenced in a study of blood T cells in healthy people across ages. Then a second PCR, running roughly 7 to 11 cycles, was carried out with a sample-barcoded 5' primer and a J-beta primer mix. TCRdb redid the calling of the 5' RACE reads with MiXCR, one entry per CDR3 protein. The sample holds about 640,000 distinct CDR3 sequences, roughly three fifths seen once. The sequenced sample was blood. The receptors come from a man aged 60 to 69 in good health.

The genes are TRBV20-1 and TRBJ2-1, with 7 bases lining up with TRBD1. This CDR3 region has 14 residues. Per the germline V gene, CDR1 is DFQATT and CDR2 is SNEGSKA (reference sequence). V lost 5 bases, J lost 8 bases, and 12 bases stayed unmatched. The CDR3 nucleotides read TGCAGTGCTCGAACAACGACAGGGCTCGATGAGCAGTTCTTC. Translated, it gives CSARTTTGLDEQFF.

The gene calls are TRBV12-3 or TRBV12-4 and TRBJ2-3; either TRBD1 or TRBD2 may supply D (5 bases each). CDR3 length: 15 residues. Trimming removed 6 bases at V and 6 bases at J, with 19 bases between. CDR3 nucleotides: TGTGCCAGCAGCCTCGCGAGGGGTTTAAGGGATACGCAGTATTTT. It specifies CASSLARGLRDTQYF.

The J gene is TRBJ2-3, the V gene TRBV7-2; the D gene could be TRBD1 or TRBD2 (5 bases each). The germline gives CDR1 SGHTA, CDR2 FQGNSA. Trimming shortened V by 4 bases and J by 3 bases, and 14 bases separated the two germline ends. This CDR3 has 15 residues. The CDR3 bases are TGTGCCAGCAGCTCCCGGGGCCAACCAACAGATACGCAGTATTTT. This encodes CASSSRGQPTDTQYF.

The chain recombines TRBV2 with TRBJ1-2; D might be TRBD1 (6 bases). The CDR3 is 14 amino acids. V was trimmed by 2 bases and J by 7 bases, leaving 14 bases between them. CDR1 is SNHLY and CDR2 is FYNNEI in the germline V gene. For the CDR3, the DNA is TGTGCCAGCAGTGAAAGTCAGGGGATCGCTGGCTACACCTTC. Amino acids: CASSESQGIAGYTF.

The chain is built from TRBV20-1 and TRBJ1-1; 7 nucleotides align to TRBD1. The CDR3 extends over 12 amino acids. Germline CDR1 is DFQATT and CDR2 is SNEGSKA (reference sequence). The ends lost 3 bases at V and 6 bases at J; junction bases unmatched: 4. CDR3 loop: CSARTGWAEAFF. The CDR3 coding sequence is TGCAGTGCTAGGACAGGGTGGGCTGAAGCTTTCTTT.

This clonotype appeared a few times. This chain joins TRBV3-1 and TRBJ2-7; weak D call: TRBD1 (5 bases). Near its end, the DNA agrees better with TRBJ2-5, so the J call may be wrong. The CDR3 is 17 amino acids. Germline loops: CDR1 LGHDT, CDR2 YNNKEL (reference sequence). CDR3 region: CASSQVGWGRLSETQYF. DNA of the CDR3: TGTGCCAGCAGCCAAGTCGGCTGGGGCCGACTCTCAGAGACCCAGTACTTC.

The count of this clonotype is one. The gene calls are TRBV5-5 and TRBJ2-5, with D possibly matching TRBD1 (5 bases). The DNA end favors TRBJ2-7, so the J call may be wrong. The CDR3 is made up of 16 amino acids. The germline V gene encodes CDR1 SGHKS and CDR2 YYEKEE (reference sequence). Here the CDR3 reads CASSLGGVTGAYEQYF. CDR3 bases: TGTGCCAGCAGCTTGGGGGGCGTGACTGGGGCCTACGAGCAGTACTTC.

Concerning this clonotype itself: An end of the junction differs from the germline gene, which may be a read error. This chain uses TRBV7-2 with TRBJ2-6; D might be TRBD1 (5 bases). The CDR3 loop spans 15 amino acids. CDR1 is SGHTA, CDR2 FQGNSA, per germline. The CDR3 sequence is CASITGPSEANVLTF. Written as DNA, the CDR3 is TGTGCCAGCATCACAGGCCCCTCTGAGGCCAACGTCCTGACTTTC.

The rearrangement uses TRBV10-2 and TRBJ1-5; 10 bases are shared with TRBD1. Germline CDR1 reads WSHSY; CDR2 reads SAAADI. V lost 3 bases, J lost 3 bases, and 8 bases stayed unmatched. The CDR3 loop spans 17 amino acids. The CDR3 region has the DNA TGCGCCAGCAGTGAAATGACAGGGGGCTACTTCAATCAGCCCCAGCATTTT. Amino acid sequence: CASSEMTGGYFNQPQHF.

The CDR3 nucleotides are TGTGCCAGCAGTACCGCCCAGCGGGGGAATAACAATGAGCAGTTCTTC. Protein product: CASSTAQRGNNNEQFF. This chain joins TRBV6-5 and TRBJ2-1, with 8 bases matching TRBD2. Trimming cost V 5 bases and J 5 bases; bases outside gene matches: 11. This CDR3 has 16 amino acids. Germline-derived CDR1 and CDR2 are MNHEY and SVGAGI.

The J gene is TRBJ2-7, the V gene TRBV7-2; 12 bases match TRBD2. Germline values: CDR1 SGHTA, CDR2 FQGNSA. V lost 4 bases, J lost 6 bases, and 7 bases stayed unmatched. This CDR3 is built from 15 residues. CDR3 residues: CASSSTLAGGSEQYF. CDR3 sequence (DNA): TGTGCCAGCAGCTCCACACTAGCGGGGGGTAGCGAGCAGTACTTC.

This clonotype was recorded a few times. V and J are TRBV10-2 and TRBJ2-4, with 10 bases that match TRBD2. The J call may be in error: the DNA end matches TRBJ2-5 better. Germline V gene lookup returns CDR1 WSHSY and CDR2 SAAADI. The CDR3 loop spans 15 amino acids. This chain's CDR3 is CASSENSGGKETQYF. For the CDR3, the DNA is TGCGCCAGCAGTGAGAATAGCGGGGGGAAAGAGACCCAGTACTTC.

This rearrangement joins TRBV20-1 to TRBJ2-7, with D uncertain. The CDR3 is made up of 12 amino acids. V was clipped by 2 bases and J by 5 bases, with 10 bases between them. Germline CDR1 DFQATT, CDR2 SNEGSKA (reference sequence). DNA for the CDR3: TGCAGTGCTAGACGGCAGGCCCACGAGCAGTACTTC. Its translation is CSARRQAHEQYF.

The chain has TRBV5-6 and TRBJ2-1; D tentatively reads TRBD1 or TRBD2 (5 bases each). The length of the CDR3 is 13 residues. Germline V CDR1 and CDR2: SGHDT, YYEEEE. Between the trimmed V and J ends, which lost 0 bases and 15 bases, there was a span of 16 bases. This CDR3 is CASSLGGPRQLFF. The DNA for the CDR3 is TGTGCCAGCAGCTTGGGGGGACCCAGGCAGCTGTTCTTC.

The genes are TRBV7-2 and TRBJ2-7; 11 nucleotides line up with TRBD2. Germline CDR1 and CDR2: SGHTA and FQGNSA. The CDR3 length is 16 residues. Losses at the gene ends were 2 bases for V and 5 bases for J; bases not matched to a gene: 8. In nucleotides, the CDR3 is TGTGCCAGCAGCTTAAGGCTAGCGGGGGGAAAAGACGAGCAGTACTTC. Amino acids: CASSLRLAGGKDEQYF.

J is TRBJ1-5 and V is TRBV19; tentatively, D is TRBD1 (6 bases). This CDR3 contains 16 residues. CDR1 is LNHDA, CDR2 SQIVND, per germline (reference sequence). V dropped 6 bases and J dropped 6 bases, with 21 bases sitting between them. The CDR3: CASREGGWQGSQPQHF. The CDR3, as DNA: TGTGCCAGTAGGGAAGGCGGCTGGCAGGGGAGTCAGCCCCAGCATTTT.

The chain uses TRBV24-1 and TRBJ2-1; D is uncertain. The V gene lost 4 bases and the J gene lost 9 bases, with 21 bases spanning the gap. CDR3 size: 16 residues. The germline V gene has CDR1 KGHDR and CDR2 SFDVKD. The CDR3 reads CATSDPAIDMVGEQFF. The DNA of the CDR3 is TGTGCCACCAGTGACCCCGCGATTGATATGGTGGGTGAGCAGTTCTTC.

This chain uses TRBV28 with TRBJ2-3, with D possibly matching TRBD1 (5 bases). Germline values: CDR1 MDHEN, CDR2 SYDVKM. The CDR3 spans 16 residues. The V and J ends lost 2 bases and 1 base respectively, with 13 bases between them. This CDR3 is CASSLLGAARTDTQYF. The CDR3 nucleotides are TGTGCCAGCAGTTTACTTGGGGCAGCTCGCACAGATACGCAGTATTTT.

The rearrangement uses TRBV12-5 and TRBJ2-1, with TRBD2 matching 7 bases. From germline, CDR1 is LGHNT and CDR2 FRNRAP. The CDR3 length is 14 residues. The CDR3 reads CGSSSSGLYNEQFF. CDR3 sequence (DNA): TGTGGTTCCTCCTCTAGCGGCCTCTACAATGAGCAGTTCTTC.

This chain joins TRBV4-1 and TRBJ2-5, with unresolved D. This CDR3 comprises 14 residues. Trimming stripped 0 bases from V and 5 bases from J, with 10 bases between. CDR1 and CDR2 from the germline V gene are MGHRA and YSYEKL. The CDR3 loop reads CASSQENLRETQYF. Here the CDR3 DNA reads TGCGCCAGCAGCCAAGAGAACCTGAGGGAGACCCAGTACTTC.

The chain couples TRBV20-1 to TRBJ2-1, with D perhaps TRBD1 or TRBD2 (5 bases each). The DNA end is more similar to TRBJ2-7, so the J call may be wrong. The germline CDR1 and CDR2 sequences are DFQATT and SNEGSKA (reference sequence). CDR3 length: 16 amino acids. Here the CDR3 reads CSAGQQGRGSYNEQYF. The CDR3 DNA reads as TGCAGTGCTGGTCAACAAGGACGGGGCTCCTACAATGAGCAGTACTTC.

This clonotype was seen a few times. This chain links TRBV4-2 with TRBJ2-7; TRBD1 aligns across 8 bases. The V segment lost 0 bases and the J segment 3 bases; nucleotides outside the gene matches: 4. This CDR3 region has 15 residues. Germline CDR1 LGHNA, CDR2 YNFKEQ. The CDR3 spells CASSQERTGFYEQYF. The CDR3 nucleotides read TGTGCCAGCAGCCAAGAACGGACAGGGTTCTACGAGCAGTACTTC.

The CDR3 loop reads CASSRGHSGNNEQFF. The CDR3 nucleotides are TGTGCCAGCAGCCGCGGGCATAGCGGAAACAATGAGCAGTTCTTC. The chain combines TRBV11-2 with TRBJ2-1, with D possibly TRBD2 on 6 matching bases. The CDR3 runs 15 residues. V was shortened by 5 bases and J by 5 bases, with 16 bases between the two germline ends. The germline V gene encodes CDR1 SGHAT and CDR2 FQNNGV.

The genes are TRBV7-9 and TRBJ2-5; D not resolved. V was trimmed by 4 bases and J by 2 bases, leaving 11 bases between them. Germline CDR1 SEHNR, CDR2 FQNEAQ (reference sequence). The length of the CDR3 is 14 residues. The DNA for the CDR3 is TGTGCCAGCAGCTCGACCCGCGGACAAGAGACCCAGTACTTC. Translated, it gives CASSSTRGQETQYF.

The count of this clonotype is one. The chain recombines TRBV20-1 with TRBJ2-7; TRBD2 aligns across 8 bases. The V and J ends lost 0 bases and 7 bases, in that order; junction bases with no gene match: 8. The V gene's germline CDR1 is DFQATT and CDR2 SNEGSKA (reference sequence). This CDR3 contains 14 residues. The CDR3 sequence: CSARDPSGGWEQYF. CDR3 DNA: TGCAGTGCTAGAGATCCCAGCGGGGGCTGGGAGCAGTACTTC.

The gene calls are TRBV20-1 and TRBJ2-7; D not certain. Trimming took 0 bases from V and 2 from J, leaving 8 bases between them. The length of the CDR3 is 13 residues. Per the germline V gene, CDR1 is DFQATT and CDR2 is SNEGSKA (reference sequence). The CDR3 DNA reads TGCAGTGCTAGAGATCTGGGGACCTACGAGCAGTACTTC. It specifies CSARDLGTYEQYF.

The chain carries TRBV10-3 and TRBJ2-5; 7 bases agree with TRBD2. CDR3 length: 13 residues. V lost 7 bases and J lost 3; bases outside the gene matches: 5. CDR1 ENHRY and CDR2 SYGVKD come from the germline V gene. CDR3 sequence: CAITKGLEETQYF. The CDR3 bases are TGTGCCATCACTAAAGGACTAGAAGAGACCCAGTACTTC.